Listed here are 29 T cell receptor beta chains from one sample, sequenced in a study of blood T cell repertoires in COVID-19. The data were produced by immunoSEQ multiplex PCR, yet TCRdb's version contains in-frame clones alone and is incomplete. The sample lists about 130,000 clones, around 82% occurring once. Sequencing input: PBMCs or T cells enriched from blood (not recorded which). The receptors were gathered from a woman in her fifties or sixties who had recovered from COVID-19.

Here the CDR3 DNA reads TGCGCCAGCAGCTTGGTTTCCGGAACAGAAGAGACCCAGTACTTC. It specifies CASSLVSGTEETQYF. The J gene is TRBJ2-5, the V gene TRBV5-1; D gene ambiguous. Trimming left V 0 bases short and J 3 bases short, with 12 bases between. This CDR3 region has 15 residues. Germline CDR1 SGHRS, CDR2 YFSETQ.

This clone has a count of ten or more. The CDR3 sequence is CATSRDPGGAAEAFF. For the CDR3, the DNA is TGTGCCACCAGCAGAGACCCGGGGGGGGCGGCTGAAGCTTTCTTT. V gene TRBV15 combines with J gene TRBJ1-1; D perhaps matches TRBD1 (6 bases). Between the trimmed V and J ends, which lost 0 bases and 6 bases, there was a span of 14 bases. Germline CDR1 LNHNV, CDR2 YYDKDF (reference sequence). The CDR3 runs to 15 residues.

The rearrangement links TRBV5-6 to TRBJ1-2; D might be TRBD1 (6 bases). Trimming left V 2 bases short and J 4 bases short, with 9 bases between. CDR3 length: 13 residues. Germline V gene lookup returns CDR1 SGHDT and CDR2 YYEEEE. CDR3 DNA sequence: TGTGCCAGCAGCTTTTGGGGGCCCTATGGCTACACCTTC. This translates into CASSFWGPYGYTF.

V usage is TRBV10-3 and J usage is TRBJ1-2; no clear D. This CDR3 has 16 amino acids. Germline CDR1 reads ENHRY; CDR2 reads SYGVKD. V lost 0 bases and J lost 8, with 19 bases in between. The CDR3 nucleotides read TGTGCCATCAGTGAGTCAGGAGGCAGGCGCGGGTGGGGCTACACCTTC. Its protein product is CAISESGGRRGWGYTF.

This clone was observed a single time. The CDR3 DNA reads as TGTGCCAGCAGGGGGGGTACTGGGGCCAACGTCCTGACTTTC. Its protein product is CASRGGTGANVLTF. The J gene is TRBJ2-6, the V gene TRBV28; D may be TRBD2 (6 bases). V lost 6 bases and J 2 bases, leaving 8 bases between the germline ends. This CDR3 contains 14 residues. CDR1 is MDHEN and CDR2 is SYDVKM in the germline V gene.

V and J are TRBV13 and TRBJ2-5; no clear D gene. The CDR3 length is 12 residues. Germline V gene sequence: CDR1 PRHDT, CDR2 FYEKMQ (reference sequence). Trimming cost V 5 bases and J 5 bases, with 9 bases left between them. CDR3 in DNA: TGTGCCAGCAGCACAATCGGGGAGACCCAGTACTTC. Translating gives CASSTIGETQYF.

The CDR3 bases are TGTGCCAGCAGCTTAGGAAGGGGGAATGAAAAACTGTTTTTT. It is translated as CASSLGRGNEKLFF. This chain connects TRBV7-9 to TRBJ1-4; TRBD1 is a possible D gene (6 bases). With 1 base removed from V and 5 bases from J, the gap between germline ends came to 8 bases. Germline loops: CDR1 SEHNR, CDR2 FQNEAQ (reference sequence). This CDR3 contains 14 residues. Full variable domain (remainder filled in from reference TRBV7-9 and TRBJ1-4): DTGVSQNPRHKITKRGQNVTFRCDPISEHNRLYWYRQTLGQGPEFLTYFQNEAQLEKSRLLSDRFSAERPKGSFSTLEIQRTEQGDSAMYLCASSLGRGNEKLFFGSGTQLSVL.

The CDR3: CASRGGYGGNQPQHF. The CDR3 DNA reads TGTGCCAGCAGGGGAGGGTATGGAGGGAATCAGCCCCAGCATTTT. The chain links TRBV6-5 to TRBJ1-5; D gene unclear. The V gene lost 6 bases and the J gene lost 4 bases, with 16 bases spanning the gap. The germline gives CDR1 MNHEY, CDR2 SVGAGI. The CDR3 is made up of 15 amino acids.

V gene TRBV7-6 combines with J gene TRBJ1-5, with 8 bases matching TRBD1. The V gene end was trimmed by 1 base and the J gene end by 5 bases; junction bases not matched to a gene: 4. Germline lookup yields CDR1 SGHVS and CDR2 FNYEAQ. This CDR3 is built from 15 residues. The CDR3 DNA sequence: TGTGCCAGCAGCTTAGGGGCAGGGGGCCATCAGCCCCAGCATTTT. This codes for CASSLGAGGHQPQHF.

This clone was seen only a few times. The chain uses TRBV7-9 and TRBJ2-7, with 15 positions matching TRBD2. The junction had 7 bases not matched to a gene; V was cut back by 5 bases and J by 2 bases. Germline V gives CDR1 SEHNR, CDR2 FQNEAQ (reference sequence). The CDR3 spans 17 residues. The CDR3 bases are TGTGCCAGCAGCGAGGGGACTAGCGGGGGGTTCACCTACGAGCAGTACTTC. This gives the protein CASSEGTSGGFTYEQYF.

This clone turned up a few times. The V call is TRBV5-6, the J call TRBJ1-1; 9 positions agree with TRBD1. The ends lost 4 bases at V and 1 base at J; junction bases unmatched: 8. This CDR3 is built from 16 residues. Germline lookup yields CDR1 SGHDT and CDR2 YYEEEE. The CDR3 is CASSGGTGSSNTEAFF. Here the CDR3 DNA reads TGTGCCAGCAGCGGCGGGACAGGGTCATCGAACACTGAAGCTTTCTTT.

The V and J genes are TRBV19 and TRBJ2-1, with D hard to call. The length of the CDR3 is 15 residues. The germline V and J ends were trimmed by 5 bases and 6 bases, with 17 bases remaining between them. CDR1 and CDR2 from the germline V gene are LNHDA and SQIVND (reference sequence). CDR3 DNA: TGTGCCAGTAGTGCAAGCGCACTATACTCCAATGAGCAGTTCTTC. This sequence encodes CASSASALYSNEQFF.

The chain joins TRBV7-8 to TRBJ2-5; 7 nucleotides align to TRBD2. This CDR3 contains 15 residues. Losses at the gene ends were 5 bases for V and 5 bases for J; bases not matched to a gene: 11. Germline V gene data show CDR1 as SGHVS and CDR2 as FQNEAQ. DNA of the CDR3: TGTGCCAGCAGCCCCGGGGGGATCGGGGGGGAGACCCAGTACTTC. Residues: CASSPGGIGGETQYF.

The chain is built from TRBV5-4 and TRBJ1-4; D perhaps matches TRBD1 (5 bases). The CDR3 is 16 residues long. Trimming removed 0 bases from V and 2 bases from J, with 11 bases in between. Germline V gives CDR1 SGHNT, CDR2 YYREEE (reference sequence). CDR3 region: CASSLDAGWTNEKLFF. The CDR3 DNA is TGTGCCAGCAGCTTGGACGCAGGGTGGACTAATGAAAAACTGTTTTTT.

This rearrangement joins TRBV28 to TRBJ1-1; 9 positions match TRBD1. V was clipped by 6 bases and J by 1 base; unmatched bases: 12. CDR1 is MDHEN, CDR2 SYDVKM, per germline. The CDR3 runs to 17 residues. Here the CDR3 reads CASRAPPGQGWNTEAFF. As DNA, the CDR3 is TGTGCCAGCAGGGCACCCCCGGGACAGGGTTGGAACACTGAAGCTTTCTTT.

The chain joins TRBV1 to TRBJ2-3; the table's D call TRBD2 went unverified against the DNA. TRBV1 is shown as a pseudogene. The CDR3 sequence is 17 residues long. This chain's CDR3 is CTSSQEGGGPSTDTQYF. The CDR3 coding sequence is TGCACCAGCAGCCAAGAAGGCGGGGGACCTAGCACAGATACGCAGTATTTT.

The chain links TRBV5-4 to TRBJ1-3; D remains ambiguous. CDR3 length: 15 amino acids. Germline V gene sequence: CDR1 SGHNT, CDR2 YYREEE (reference sequence). V was clipped by 0 bases and J by 6 bases, with 13 bases between them. The DNA for the CDR3 is TGTGCCAGCAGCTTGGACACCCGGGGAGTAAACACCATATATTTT. It specifies CASSLDTRGVNTIYF. The full variable domain, in which reference TRBV5-4 and TRBJ1-3 provide the parts outside the CDR3, is ETGVTQSPTHLIKTRGQQVTLRCSSQSGHNTVSWYQQALGQGPQFIFQYYREEENGRGNFPPRFSGLQFPNYSSELNVNALELDDSALYLCASSLDTRGVNTIYFGEGSWLTVV.

The chain recombines TRBV3-1 (or the pseudogene TRBV3-2) with TRBJ1-6; D is uncertain. The germline CDR1 and CDR2 sequences are LGHDT and YNNKEL (reference sequence). The CDR3 extends over 12 amino acids. V dropped 4 bases and J dropped 5 bases, with 3 bases sitting between them. CDR3 region: CASSLNNSPLHF. Written as DNA, the CDR3 is TGTGCCAGCAGCCTTAATAATTCACCCCTCCACTTT.

The chain carries TRBV2 and TRBJ2-7; D is undetermined. CDR1 SNHLY and CDR2 FYNNEI come from the germline V gene. The CDR3 loop spans 12 amino acids. The ends were cut back, 7 bases at V and 5 bases at J, with 12 bases in the middle. The CDR3 nucleotides read TGTGCCAGCACCTATGCCGGAGACGAGCAGTACTTC. Its protein is CASTYAGDEQYF.

The V gene is TRBV3-1 (or the pseudogene TRBV3-2), the J gene TRBJ2-2; the D gene is possibly TRBD1 (5 bases). Germline CDR1 is LGHDT and CDR2 is YNNKEL (reference sequence). Between the trimmed V and J ends, which lost 3 bases and 7 bases, there was a span of 9 bases. The CDR3 covers 13 residues. The CDR3 DNA follows: TGTGCCAGCAGCCAGACAGTTAACGGGGAGCTGTTTTTT. As protein: CASSQTVNGELFF.

The gene calls are TRBV5-1 and TRBJ1-5; 7 nucleotides agree with TRBD1. The V gene's germline CDR1 is SGHRS and CDR2 YFSETQ. The CDR3 is 18 residues long. V dropped 0 bases and J dropped 0; count of bases not matched to a gene: 9. The CDR3 sequence: CASSLGDSFSTSNQPQHF. The CDR3 DNA follows: TGCGCCAGCAGCTTGGGGGACAGTTTTTCTACTAGCAATCAGCCCCAGCATTTT.

This rearrangement joins TRBV6-5 to TRBJ2-2; D not certain. Germline lookup yields CDR1 MNHEY and CDR2 SVGAGI. This CDR3 has 14 residues. V shed 2 bases and J shed 5 bases, with 9 bases lying between them. The DNA of the CDR3 is TGTGCCAGCAGTTACGCCGCTGAGACCGGGGAGCTGTTTTTT. It is translated as CASSYAAETGELFF.

The chain combines TRBV6-5 with TRBJ1-2, with 8 bases lining up with TRBD1. In germline, CDR1 is MNHEY, CDR2 SVGAGI. CDR3 size: 14 residues. V was clipped by 7 bases and J by 4 bases; unmatched bases: 8. CDR3 loop: CASIIGQGVYGYTF. The CDR3, as DNA: TGTGCCAGCATTATCGGACAGGGTGTCTATGGCTACACCTTC.

In this sample, this clone turned up a few times. The rearrangement uses TRBV9 and TRBJ1-2; 8 bases are a match to TRBD1. Germline-derived CDR1 and CDR2 are SGDLS and YYNGEE. The CDR3 spans 14 residues. V lost 3 bases and J lost 3; bases outside the gene matches: 4. CDR3 sequence reads: CASSADRVYYGYTF. The CDR3 nucleotides are TGTGCCAGCAGCGCGGACAGGGTGTACTATGGCTACACCTTC. Full variable domain (missing parts from reference TRBV9 and TRBJ1-2): DSGVTQTPKHLITATGQRVTLRCSPRSGDLSVYWYQQSLDQGLQFLIQYYNGEERAKGNILERFSAQQFPDLHSELNLSSLELGDSALYFCASSADRVYYGYTFGSGTRLTVV.

This clone was found a few times. This chain joins TRBV10-2 and TRBJ2-3, with 9 bases lining up with TRBD1. CDR1 and CDR2 from the germline V gene are WSHSY and SAAADI. Trimming took 5 bases from V and 2 from J; bases not matched to a gene: 5. The length of the CDR3 is 15 residues. The CDR3 DNA is TGCGCCAGCAGTAGCCGGGACAGGGTCACAGATACGCAGTATTTT. This translates into CASSSRDRVTDTQYF.

V and J are TRBV28 and TRBJ1-2; 8 bases map to TRBD1. V lost 4 bases and J lost 4; bases outside the gene matches: 2. The V gene's germline CDR1 is MDHEN and CDR2 SYDVKM. CDR3 length: 13 residues. CDR3 loop: CASSSGQVYGYTF. The DNA of the CDR3 is TGTGCCAGCAGTTCGGGACAGGTCTATGGCTACACCTTC.

This clone was observed once. The V call is TRBV7-9, the J call TRBJ1-5, with 7 bases that match TRBD1. Germline CDR1 reads SEHNR; CDR2 reads FQNEAQ (reference sequence). V trimming: 3 bases; J trimming: 10 bases; junction bases outside the gene matches: 6. CDR3 length: 13 amino acids. In DNA, the CDR3 is TGTGCCAGCAGCTTTGGAGGGGGCGACCCCCAGCATTTT. Translation gives CASSFGGGDPQHF.

This clone was seen just once. The chain recombines TRBV5-1 with TRBJ1-1; maybe TRBD1 (6 bases). Germline assignment: CDR1 SGHRS and CDR2 YFSETQ. V gave up 4 bases and J gave up 1 base, with 11 bases separating them. The CDR3 is 14 residues long. CDR3 in DNA: TGCGCCAGCAGCATACAGGGAAAGAACACTGAAGCTTTCTTT. As protein: CASSIQGKNTEAFF.

The gene calls are TRBV1 and TRBJ1-3; the D call of TRBD1 is as the table states it, not checked on the DNA. TRBV1 is an annotated pseudogene. This CDR3 contains 15 residues. The CDR3 region has the DNA TGCACCAGCAGCTTAGACAGGGTGGATGGAAACACCATATATTTT. Translation: CTSSLDRVDGNTIYF.